This T cell receptor (beta chain) was obtained from a study of shared clonotypes between healthy human individuals. Assay: immunoSEQ multiplex PCR; the TCRdb copy retains only in-frame clones and omits some. The sample lists more than 2 million clones, about 95% occurring once. As concerns this clone: Its antigen is currently unknown.

Selected positively for CCR7 and CD45RO-negative, naive CD8 cells excluded terminally differentiated effector memory CD45RA+ cells. Germline CDR1 and CDR2: SGHTS and YDEGEE. V was cut by 4 bases and J by 3 bases, with 8 bases left in between. There are 12 residues in the CDR3. Study-level points and caveats: Donors were few, which limited the genetic and exposure-history diversity represented. The study found about 5% of naive CD4 clonotypes shared across four donors. Rarefaction indicated that sorted-subset sequencing remained incomplete although depth was large. Unshared clonotypes carried lower generation probabilities than those common to all four donors.

This receptor was taken from a man aged 18 to 30 in good health. The V call is TRBV5-8, the J call TRBJ2-7; tentative D call: TRBD1 (5 bases). The sample comprised naive CD8+ T cells sorted from blood. This CDR3 is CASSPGLYEQYF. CDR3 coding DNA: TGTGCCAGCAGCCCAGGGCTCTACGAGCAGTACTTC.